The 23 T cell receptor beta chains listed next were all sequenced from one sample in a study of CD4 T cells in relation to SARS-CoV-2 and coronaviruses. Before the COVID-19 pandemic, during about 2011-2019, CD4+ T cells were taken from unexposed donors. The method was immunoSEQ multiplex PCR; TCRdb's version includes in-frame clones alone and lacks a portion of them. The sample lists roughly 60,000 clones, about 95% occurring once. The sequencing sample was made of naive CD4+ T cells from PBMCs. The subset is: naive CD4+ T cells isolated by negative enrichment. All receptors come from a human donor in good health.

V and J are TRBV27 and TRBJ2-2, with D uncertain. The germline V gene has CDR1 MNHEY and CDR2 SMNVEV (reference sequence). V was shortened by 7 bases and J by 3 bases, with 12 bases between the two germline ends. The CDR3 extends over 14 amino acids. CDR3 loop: CASTPDRDTGELFF. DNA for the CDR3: TGTGCCAGCACCCCCGATCGGGACACCGGGGAGCTGTTTTTT.

The DNA of the CDR3 is TGTGCCAGCAGCCCCTCAAGCGTGGTGGAGACCCAGTACTTC. This codes for CASSPSSVVETQYF. The chain employs TRBV11-2 and TRBJ2-5; the D is unclear. Deletions cut 5 bases from V and 5 bases from J, with 15 bases between. The CDR3 extends over 14 amino acids. Germline-derived CDR1 and CDR2 are SGHAT and FQNNGV.

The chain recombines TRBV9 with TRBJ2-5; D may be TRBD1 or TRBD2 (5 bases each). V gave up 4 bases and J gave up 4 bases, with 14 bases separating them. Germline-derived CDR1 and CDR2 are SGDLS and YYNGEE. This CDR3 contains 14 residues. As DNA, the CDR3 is TGTGCCAGCAGCCCAGAGGGGTCTCGAGAGACCCAGTACTTC. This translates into CASSPEGSRETQYF.

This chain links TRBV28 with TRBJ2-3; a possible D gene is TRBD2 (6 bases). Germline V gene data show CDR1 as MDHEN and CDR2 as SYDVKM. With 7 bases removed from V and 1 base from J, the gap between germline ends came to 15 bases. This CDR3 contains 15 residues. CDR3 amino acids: CASTDAGGRTDTQYF. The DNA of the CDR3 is TGTGCCAGCACCGACGCCGGGGGACGCACAGATACGCAGTATTTT.

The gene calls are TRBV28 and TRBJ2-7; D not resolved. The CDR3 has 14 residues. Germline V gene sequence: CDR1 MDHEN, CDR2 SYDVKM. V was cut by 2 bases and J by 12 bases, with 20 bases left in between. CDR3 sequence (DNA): TGTGCCAGCAGTTTAGGTGCAGGAAATGGAGCAGCGTACTTC. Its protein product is CASSLGAGNGAAYF.

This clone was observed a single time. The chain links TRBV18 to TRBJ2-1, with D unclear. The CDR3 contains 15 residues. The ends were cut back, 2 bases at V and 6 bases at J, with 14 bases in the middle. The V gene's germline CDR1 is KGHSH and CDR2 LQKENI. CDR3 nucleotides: TGTGCCAGCTCACCAGGGCTTCCGGAAGCCAATGAGCAGTTCTTC. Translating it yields CASSPGLPEANEQFF. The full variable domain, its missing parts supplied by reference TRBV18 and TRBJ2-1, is NAGVMQNPRHLVRRRGQEARLRCSPMKGHSHVYWYRQLPEEGLKFMVYLQKENIIDESGMPKERFSAEFPKEGPSILRIQQVVRGDSAAYFCASSPGLPEANEQFFGPGTRLTVL.

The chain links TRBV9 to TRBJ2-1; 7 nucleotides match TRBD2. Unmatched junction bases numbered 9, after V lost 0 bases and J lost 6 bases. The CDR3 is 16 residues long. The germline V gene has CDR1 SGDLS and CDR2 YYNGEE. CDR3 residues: CASSVDGGSKVNEQFF. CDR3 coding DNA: TGTGCCAGCAGCGTAGATGGCGGGAGTAAGGTCAATGAGCAGTTCTTC.

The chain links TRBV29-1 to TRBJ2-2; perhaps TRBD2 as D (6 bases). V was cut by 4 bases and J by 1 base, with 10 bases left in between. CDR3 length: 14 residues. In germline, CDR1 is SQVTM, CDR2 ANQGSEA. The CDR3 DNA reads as TGCAGCGTTGTCGGGAGTCGGAACACCGGGGAGCTGTTTTTT. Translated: CSVVGSRNTGELFF.

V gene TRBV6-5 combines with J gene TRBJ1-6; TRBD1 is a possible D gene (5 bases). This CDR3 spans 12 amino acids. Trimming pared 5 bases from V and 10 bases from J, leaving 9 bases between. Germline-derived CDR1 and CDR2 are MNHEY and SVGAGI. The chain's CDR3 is CASSRGFSPLHF. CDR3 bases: TGTGCCAGCAGTAGGGGTTTCTCACCCCTCCACTTT.

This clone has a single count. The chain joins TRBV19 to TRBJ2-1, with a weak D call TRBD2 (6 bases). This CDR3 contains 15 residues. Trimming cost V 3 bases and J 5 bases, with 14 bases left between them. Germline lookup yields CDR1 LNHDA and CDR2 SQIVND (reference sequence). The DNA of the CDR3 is TGTGCCAGTAGTATCGATAGCGGAAGGCACAATGAGCAGTTCTTC. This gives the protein CASSIDSGRHNEQFF.

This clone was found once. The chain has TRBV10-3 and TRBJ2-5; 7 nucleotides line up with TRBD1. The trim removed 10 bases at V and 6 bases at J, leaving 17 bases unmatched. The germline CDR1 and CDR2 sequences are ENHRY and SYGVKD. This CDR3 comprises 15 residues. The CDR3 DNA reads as TGTGCCACCACTGACCCCCGGACAGGTTGGCAGACCCAGTACTTC. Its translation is CATTDPRTGWQTQYF.

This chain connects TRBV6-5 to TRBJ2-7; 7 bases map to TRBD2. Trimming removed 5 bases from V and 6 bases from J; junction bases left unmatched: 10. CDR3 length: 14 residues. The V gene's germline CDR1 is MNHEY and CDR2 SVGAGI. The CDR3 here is CASSPPSGTGEQYF. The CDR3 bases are TGTGCCAGCAGTCCCCCCAGCGGGACGGGCGAGCAGTACTTC.

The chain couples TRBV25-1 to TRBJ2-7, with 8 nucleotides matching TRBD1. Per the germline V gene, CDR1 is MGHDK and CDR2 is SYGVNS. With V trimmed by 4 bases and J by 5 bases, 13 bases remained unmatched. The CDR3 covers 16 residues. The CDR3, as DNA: TGTGCCAGCAGTGGGGTCAGGACAGGGACTTTCAACGAGCAGTACTTC. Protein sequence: CASSGVRTGTFNEQYF.

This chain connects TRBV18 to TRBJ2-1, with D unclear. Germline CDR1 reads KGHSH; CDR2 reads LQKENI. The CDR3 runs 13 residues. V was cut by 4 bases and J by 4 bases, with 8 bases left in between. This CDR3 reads CASSLVGYNEQFF. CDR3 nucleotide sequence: TGTGCCAGCTCACTAGTTGGATACAATGAGCAGTTCTTC.

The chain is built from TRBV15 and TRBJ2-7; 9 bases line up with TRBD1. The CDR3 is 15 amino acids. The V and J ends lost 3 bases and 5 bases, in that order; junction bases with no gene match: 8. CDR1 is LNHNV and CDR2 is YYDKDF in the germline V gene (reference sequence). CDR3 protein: CATSRGRDRVHEQYF. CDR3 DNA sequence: TGTGCCACCAGCAGGGGCCGGGACAGGGTCCACGAGCAGTACTTC.

The CDR3 is CASSQEYSGRPAYEQYF. The DNA for the CDR3 is TGTGCCAGCAGCCAAGAATACAGCGGGAGGCCCGCCTACGAGCAGTACTTC. V is TRBV4-2 and J is TRBJ2-7, with 9 bases fitting TRBD2. Trimming took 0 bases from V and 2 from J; bases not matched to a gene: 8. This CDR3 contains 17 residues. Germline V gene sequence: CDR1 LGHNA, CDR2 YNFKEQ.

CDR3 in DNA: TGCGCCAGCAGCTTGTGGGACGGTGGCTATGGCTACACCTTC. Protein: CASSLWDGGYGYTF. This chain connects TRBV5-1 to TRBJ1-2; a weak D match, TRBD1 (5 bases). Germline lookup yields CDR1 SGHRS and CDR2 YFSETQ. V shed 1 base and J shed 4 bases, with 11 bases lying between them. The CDR3 length is 14 residues.

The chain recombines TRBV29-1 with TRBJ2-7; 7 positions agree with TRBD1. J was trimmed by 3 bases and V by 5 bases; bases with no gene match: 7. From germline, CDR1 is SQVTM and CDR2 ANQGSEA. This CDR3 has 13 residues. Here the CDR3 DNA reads TGCAGCGTTAAGCCGGGACAGAGCTACGAGCAGTACTTC. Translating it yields CSVKPGQSYEQYF.

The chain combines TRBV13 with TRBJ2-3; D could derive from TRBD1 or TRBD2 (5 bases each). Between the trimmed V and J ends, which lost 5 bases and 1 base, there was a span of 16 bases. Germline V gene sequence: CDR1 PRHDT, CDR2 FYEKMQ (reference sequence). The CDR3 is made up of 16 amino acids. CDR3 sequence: CASSPPWGRGTDTQYF. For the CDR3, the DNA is TGTGCCAGCAGCCCGCCATGGGGGAGAGGCACAGATACGCAGTATTTT.

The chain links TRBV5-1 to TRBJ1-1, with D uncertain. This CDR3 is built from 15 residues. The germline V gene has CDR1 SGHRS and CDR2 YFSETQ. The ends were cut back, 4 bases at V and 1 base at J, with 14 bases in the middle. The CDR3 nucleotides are TGCGCCAGCAGCGTCCGGGAGGTCCCGAACACTGAAGCTTTCTTT. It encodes CASSVREVPNTEAFF.

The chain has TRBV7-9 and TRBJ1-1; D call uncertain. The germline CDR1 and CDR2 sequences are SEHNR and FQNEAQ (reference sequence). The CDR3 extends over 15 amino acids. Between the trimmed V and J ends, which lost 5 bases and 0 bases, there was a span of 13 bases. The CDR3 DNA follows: TGTGCCAGCAGCCCTGAAATAACAGTGAACACTGAAGCTTTCTTT. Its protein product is CASSPEITVNTEAFF.

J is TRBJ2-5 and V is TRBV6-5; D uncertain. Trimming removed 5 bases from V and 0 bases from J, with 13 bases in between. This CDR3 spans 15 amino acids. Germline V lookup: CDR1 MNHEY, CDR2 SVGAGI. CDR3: CASSPPGRYQETQYF. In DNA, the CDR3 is TGTGCCAGCAGTCCCCCCGGCAGATACCAAGAGACCCAGTACTTC.

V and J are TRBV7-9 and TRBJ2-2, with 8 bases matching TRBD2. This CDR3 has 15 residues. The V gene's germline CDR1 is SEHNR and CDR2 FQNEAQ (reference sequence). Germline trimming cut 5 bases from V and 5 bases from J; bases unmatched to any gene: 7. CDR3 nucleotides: TGTGCCAGCAGCCCGGGACTAGGGGGGACCGGGGAGCTGTTTTTT. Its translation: CASSPGLGGTGELFF.